This entry lists 2 T cell receptor beta chains sequenced from one sample in a study of blood T cell repertoires in COVID-19. Profiling relied on immunoSEQ multiplex PCR, and the TCRdb table lists in-frame clones only, not all of them. This sample carries roughly 200,000 clones, 82% of them seen once, and the ten largest clones take about 10%. Sequences were obtained from PBMCs or T cells enriched from blood (not recorded which). These receptors originate from a man aged 35-49 years who had recovered from COVID-19.

The V gene is TRBV7-9, the J gene TRBJ2-3; D is possibly TRBD2 (6 bases). In germline, CDR1 is SEHNR, CDR2 FQNEAQ (reference sequence). This CDR3 comprises 14 residues. V lost 5 bases, J lost 5 bases, and 14 bases lay in between. CDR3 sequence (DNA): TGTGCCAGCAGCCTGTCCGTCGGGGGAGATACGCAGTATTTT. This translates into CASSLSVGGDTQYF. Drawing the rest from reference TRBV7-9 and TRBJ2-3, the complete variable domain is DTGVSQNPRHKITKRGQNVTFRCDPISEHNRLYWYRQTLGQGPEFLTYFQNEAQLEKSRLLSDRFSAERPKGSFSTLEIQRTEQGDSAMYLCASSLSVGGDTQYFGPGTRLTVL.

The V gene is TRBV27, the J gene TRBJ2-5; 9 positions match TRBD2. V was pared by 6 bases and J by 5 bases, with 13 bases of the junction left unmatched. This CDR3 spans 16 amino acids. Looked up from germline, CDR1 is MNHEY and CDR2 is SMNVEV (reference sequence). DNA of the CDR3: TGTGCCAGCAGGGCGCGCGGGAGGGGGGCAGGGGAGACCCAGTACTTC. Its protein product is CASRARGRGAGETQYF.